This is a list of T cell receptor beta chains from one sample in a study of blood T cell repertoires in COVID-19. Libraries were prepared by immunoSEQ multiplex PCR; TCRdb keeps only in-frame clonotypes and omits some of them. The sample contains tens of thousands of clones, around four fifths of which appear only once. The sample consisted of peripheral blood. The receptors shown here come from a human donor in a cohort sampled during active COVID-19. Both conserved end residues are part of each CDR3.

TRBV30	13	TRBJ1-1	CAWSPGGETEAFF
TRBV6-4	14	TRBJ1-1	CASRTDSLGTEAFF
TRBV6-2/TRBV6-3	14	TRBJ2-5	CASSYTPVKETQYF
TRBV18	11	TRBJ1-1	CASSLNTEAFF
TRBV6-5	13	TRBJ2-7	CASGAGPSYEQYF
TRBV6-5	15	TRBJ1-4	CASSTNRGINEKLFF
TRBV7-2	17	TRBJ2-3	CASSSRGSAARTDTQYF
TRBV19	14	TRBJ1-5	CASNDRGGNQPQHF
TRBV10-2	11	TRBJ2-7	CASSERSEQYF
TRBV3-1/TRBV3-2	17	TRBJ2-7	CASSQDQGGGGAYEQYF
TRBV5-5	17	TRBJ2-1	CASSLQGAMSSYNEQFF
TRBV4-1	15	TRBJ1-1	CASSLGWRDSTEAFF
TRBV27	13	TRBJ2-7	CASSGTLSYEQYF
TRBV7-3	13	TRBJ1-5	CASSRTGGQPQHF
TRBV10-3	14	TRBJ2-7	CAIKNGAGGYEQYF
TRBV7-2	16	TRBJ2-3	CASRLGGRGAQDTQYF
TRBV3-1/TRBV3-2	18	TRBJ2-3	CASSQALAGGPSTDTQYF
TRBV7-5	13	TRBJ2-7	CARRGAVAYEQYF
TRBV30	14	TRBJ2-5	CAWSVGRGGLTQYF